These 25 T cell receptor beta chains were sequenced from one sample in a study of cytomegalovirus exposure and HLA in healthy donors. PCR was performed using 60 Vbeta and 13 Jbeta primers. The table came from immunoSEQ multiplex PCR; TCRdb's copy has only in-frame clones and leaves some out. The sample includes 100,000 to 150,000 clones, 80% seen only once; the top ten take around 3.3%. The sample consisted of PBMCs. The receptors were sampled from a male donor in good health and CMV-seronegative.

The V gene is TRBV11-2, the J gene TRBJ1-1, with D possibly TRBD1 on 5 matching bases. Trimming shortened V by 3 bases and J by 1 base, and 9 bases separated the two germline ends. This CDR3 region has 14 residues. Per the germline V gene, CDR1 is SGHAT and CDR2 is FQNNGV. The DNA for the CDR3 is TGTGCCAGCAGCTTCCGGACACCGAACACTGAAGCTTTCTTT. Translating gives CASSFRTPNTEAFF.

This chain uses TRBV6-1 with TRBJ2-7; 8 bases line up with TRBD2. J was trimmed by 4 bases and V by 6 bases; bases with no gene match: 2. The CDR3 consists of 12 residues. Germline values: CDR1 MNHNS, CDR2 SASEGT. The CDR3 loop reads CASRSGSYEQYF. CDR3 DNA sequence: TGTGCCAGCAGGAGCGGGAGTTACGAGCAGTACTTC.

This chain links TRBV6-5 with TRBJ1-2, with 12 bases identical to TRBD1. The CDR3 is 15 residues long. V lost 2 bases to trimming and J lost 5 bases; unmatched junction nucleotides: 3. The germline V gene encodes CDR1 MNHEY and CDR2 SVGAGI. The CDR3 is CASSYGTGGSYGYTF. Written as DNA, the CDR3 is TGTGCCAGCAGTTACGGGACAGGGGGCTCGTATGGCTACACCTTC.

This chain links TRBV7-9 with TRBJ2-5; 8 nucleotides match TRBD2. This CDR3 has 15 residues. After removal of 3 bases from V and 4 bases from J, the junction contained 7 bases not matched to a gene. The germline V gene encodes CDR1 SEHNR and CDR2 FQNEAQ (reference sequence). The CDR3 is CASSFAGGSTETQYF. As DNA, the CDR3 is TGTGCCAGCAGCTTTGCGGGGGGATCAACAGAGACCCAGTACTTC.

The V gene is TRBV7-9, the J gene TRBJ1-4, with TRBD1 identical over 8 bases. In germline, CDR1 is SEHNR, CDR2 FQNEAQ (reference sequence). The CDR3 is made up of 19 amino acids. V lost 0 bases, J lost 7 bases, and 16 bases stayed unmatched. The CDR3 loop is CASSLASGGSTGVGEKLFF. In nucleotides, the CDR3 is TGTGCCAGCAGCTTAGCCTCAGGGGGCTCCACGGGCGTTGGTGAAAAACTGTTTTTT.

The chain employs TRBV9 and TRBJ2-7; D is ambiguous. The germline CDR1 and CDR2 sequences are SGDLS and YYNGEE. The V and J ends lost 3 bases and 0 bases respectively, with 10 bases between them. The CDR3 is 14 amino acids. CDR3 region: CASSASVTSYEQYF. In DNA form, the CDR3 reads TGTGCCAGCAGCGCTTCGGTCACCTCCTACGAGCAGTACTTC.

This chain links TRBV7-9 with TRBJ2-7; 10 nucleotides align to TRBD2. The ends lost 5 bases at V and 5 bases at J; junction bases unmatched: 9. This CDR3 has 15 residues. From germline, CDR1 is SEHNR and CDR2 FQNEAQ (reference sequence). CDR3 in DNA: TGTGCCAGCAGCCCAGCGTGGCTAGCGGGAGACGAGCAGTACTTC. Its translation is CASSPAWLAGDEQYF.

The CDR3 nucleotides are TGTGCCAGCAGGGAGGGTATCTATGGCTACACCTTC. This gives the protein CASREGIYGYTF. This rearrangement joins TRBV28 to TRBJ1-2, with D unclear. The CDR3 is made up of 12 amino acids. Germline lookup yields CDR1 MDHEN and CDR2 SYDVKM. The V gene lost 6 bases and the J gene lost 4 bases, with 9 bases spanning the gap.

The V gene is TRBV10-3, the J gene TRBJ1-2; D is undetermined. CDR3 length: 13 amino acids. Trimming took off 7 bases at V and 3 bases at J, with 12 bases between the two ends. Germline V gene data show CDR1 as ENHRY and CDR2 as SYGVKD. This CDR3 is CAINGDEDYGYTF. DNA for the CDR3: TGTGCCATCAACGGGGATGAGGACTATGGCTACACCTTC.

The CDR3 sequence is CASSEGGSGGFYEQYF. The CDR3 nucleotides read TGCGCCAGCAGTGAGGGCGGTAGCGGGGGGTTCTACGAGCAGTACTTC. V gene TRBV10-2 combines with J gene TRBJ2-7; 10 bases are shared with TRBD2. The CDR3 loop spans 16 amino acids. Germline-derived CDR1 and CDR2 are WSHSY and SAAADI. Germline trimming cut 2 bases from V and 3 bases from J; bases unmatched to any gene: 7.

The rearrangement uses TRBV5-6 and TRBJ2-7, with 9 bases fitting TRBD1. This CDR3 region has 15 residues. Looked up from germline, CDR1 is SGHDT and CDR2 is YYEEEE. Trimming removed 4 bases from V and 2 bases from J; junction bases left unmatched: 7. The CDR3 here is CASSNRGRGTYEQYF. CDR3 nucleotide sequence: TGTGCCAGCAGCAACAGGGGGCGTGGGACCTACGAGCAGTACTTC.

V and J are TRBV7-6 and TRBJ2-1, with 7 bases aligning to TRBD1. CDR1 and CDR2 from the germline V gene are SGHVS and FNYEAQ. Trimming removed 4 bases from V and 0 bases from J; junction bases left unmatched: 6. The CDR3 consists of 16 residues. The CDR3 reads CASSSPGQSSYNEQFF. The CDR3 DNA reads TGTGCCAGCAGCTCGCCGGGACAGAGCTCCTACAATGAGCAGTTCTTC.

V is TRBV2 and J is TRBJ2-1; D gene unclear. Germline CDR1 is SNHLY and CDR2 is FYNNEI. This CDR3 spans 14 amino acids. Trimming shortened V by 7 bases and J by 0 bases, and 10 bases separated the two germline ends. For the CDR3, the DNA is TGTGCCAGCATTGGTGCGGACTCCTACAATGAGCAGTTCTTC. Amino acid sequence: CASIGADSYNEQFF.

The rearrangement joins TRBV7-9 to TRBJ1-5; tentative D call: TRBD1 (5 bases). CDR1 and CDR2 (germline): SEHNR, FQNEAQ (reference sequence). V shed 5 bases and J shed 8 bases, with 10 bases lying between them. The CDR3 extends over 12 amino acids. CDR3: CASSLSREPQHF. The DNA of the CDR3 is TGTGCCAGCAGCCTCTCCAGGGAGCCCCAGCATTTT.

This clone was seen a handful of times. The chain links TRBV11-2 to TRBJ1-1; D may be TRBD1 (5 bases). This CDR3 contains 14 residues. V was trimmed by 0 bases and J by 3 bases, leaving 8 bases between them. Germline V gives CDR1 SGHAT, CDR2 FQNNGV. As DNA, the CDR3 is TGTGCCAGCAGCTTAGATCGGGGGGACACTGAAGCTTTCTTT. It translates to CASSLDRGDTEAFF.

The chain employs TRBV27 and TRBJ1-2; 7 bases fit TRBD1. This CDR3 spans 13 amino acids. V dropped 10 bases and J dropped 0; count of bases not matched to a gene: 5. The germline V gene has CDR1 MNHEY and CDR2 SMNVEV (reference sequence). The CDR3 loop reads CATKTGSNYGYTF. In nucleotides, the CDR3 is TGTGCCACCAAGACAGGGTCTAACTATGGCTACACCTTC.

The rearrangement links TRBV5-4 to TRBJ1-2, with D hard to call. Trimming removed 4 bases at V and 3 bases at J, with 10 bases between. The germline gives CDR1 SGHNT, CDR2 YYREEE (reference sequence). The CDR3 has 13 residues. CDR3 sequence reads: CASSPRDDYGYTF. The DNA of the CDR3 is TGTGCCAGCAGCCCGAGGGATGACTATGGCTACACCTTC.

V gene TRBV4-1 combines with J gene TRBJ1-1, with a possible D match to TRBD1 (6 bases). CDR1 and CDR2 from the germline V gene are MGHRA and YSYEKL. The ends were cut back, 1 base at V and 4 bases at J, with 22 bases in the middle. The CDR3 has 18 residues. CDR3 sequence: CASSQGPGRGRRGTEAFF. DNA for the CDR3: TGCGCCAGCAGCCAAGGTCCGGGCAGGGGACGTCGAGGCACTGAAGCTTTCTTT.

V is TRBV7-9 and J is TRBJ2-1; TRBD2 agrees at 13 bases. The junction had 9 bases not matched to a gene; V was cut back by 4 bases and J by 6 bases. The germline gives CDR1 SEHNR, CDR2 FQNEAQ (reference sequence). The CDR3 contains 17 residues. Written as DNA, the CDR3 is TGTGCCAGCAGCTCACTACTTAGACTAGCGGGAGGCAATGAGCAGTTCTTC. The encoded protein is CASSSLLRLAGGNEQFF.

The chain joins TRBV4-2 to TRBJ2-7; no clear D gene. V lost 2 bases to trimming and J lost 3 bases, with 11 bases between them. Germline-derived CDR1 and CDR2 are LGHNA and YNFKEQ. The CDR3 totals 14 residues. Here the CDR3 DNA reads TGTGCCAGCAGCCAACTGGGCCGTGACTACGAGCAGTACTTC. Translated: CASSQLGRDYEQYF.

The V and J genes are TRBV11-2 and TRBJ1-3; D is possibly TRBD1 (5 bases). The germline gives CDR1 SGHAT, CDR2 FQNNGV. With 2 bases removed from V and 0 bases from J, the gap between germline ends came to 17 bases. This CDR3 is 18 amino acids long. This CDR3 reads CASSLPRGGARSGNTIYF. Written as DNA, the CDR3 is TGTGCCAGCAGCTTACCCCGGGGGGGAGCCCGCTCTGGAAACACCATATATTTT.

The V gene is TRBV6-1, the J gene TRBJ2-7; D gene unclear. Germline CDR1 is MNHNS and CDR2 is SASEGT. The CDR3 contains 14 residues. The V and J ends lost 4 bases and 1 base respectively, with 11 bases between them. CDR3 coding DNA: TGTGCCAGCAGTGCTGGCCCAAGATCCTACGAGCAGTACTTC. This gives the protein CASSAGPRSYEQYF.

CDR3 sequence (DNA): TGTGCCAGCAGTTTAGGACAGAGCGGAAACACCATATATTTT. Translated: CASSLGQSGNTIYF. The rearrangement joins TRBV28 to TRBJ1-3, with D possibly matching TRBD1 (6 bases). The V gene lost 2 bases and the J gene lost 4 bases, with 9 bases spanning the gap. The germline V gene encodes CDR1 MDHEN and CDR2 SYDVKM. The CDR3 sequence is 14 residues long.

The chain joins TRBV30 to TRBJ2-5, with 11 positions matching TRBD2. There are 17 residues in the CDR3. CDR1 GTSNPN and CDR2 SVGIG come from the germline V gene (reference sequence). With V trimmed by 1 base and J by 5 bases, 12 bases remained unmatched. The CDR3 loop is CAWSGDLAGGPRETQYF. CDR3 nucleotides: TGTGCCTGGAGTGGGGACTTAGCGGGAGGGCCACGGGAGACCCAGTACTTC.

CDR3 in amino acids: CASSVQGLNTEAFF. DNA of the CDR3: TGCGCCAGCAGCGTACAGGGGTTGAACACTGAAGCTTTCTTT. The chain carries TRBV5-1 and TRBJ1-1, with 7 nucleotides matching TRBD1. This CDR3 comprises 14 residues. The V gene's germline CDR1 is SGHRS and CDR2 YFSETQ. V trimming: 4 bases; J trimming: 0 bases; junction bases outside the gene matches: 3.